The entry below describes one TCR beta chain. Among the healthy controls, all of them blood donors, the median age was roughly 61 years (range about 20-80) and 55% were female. Trimming removed 1 base from V and 5 bases from J, with 12 bases in between. The CDR3 is made up of 15 amino acids. CDR1 is MNHEY and CDR2 is SMNVEV in the germline V gene (reference sequence). This specimen comes from a study of somatic mutations in cytotoxic T cells in rheumatoid arthritis. Sequenced by immunoSEQ multiplex PCR; TCRdb stores in-frame clones only, minus some. The table lists under 7,500 clones, approximately 81% of them singletons.

This chain connects TRBV27 to TRBJ1-5, with D perhaps TRBD1 (6 bases). The sequence came from a woman between 55 and 75 years old in good health. Sequenced input: CD8+ T cells sorted from blood. The DNA for the CDR3 is TGTGCCAGCAGTTTATGGCAGGGGCCCGATCAGCCCCAGCATTTT. Its protein product is CASSLWQGPDQPQHF.